This T cell receptor (beta chain) was found in a study of T cells in Graves' hyperthyroidism and ophthalmopathy. Study findings and constraints: Stable hyperthyroidism was told apart from ophthalmopathy by a model built on 13 V-J features.

Uncontrolled infections, other autoimmune diseases, pregnancy or lactation led to exclusion of patients. This sample holds PBMCs from roughly 10 ml fresh peripheral blood. This clonotype was recorded many times. Its antigen is still unknown. There are 16 residues in the CDR3. J was trimmed by 6 bases and V by 0 bases; bases with no gene match: 3. Per the germline V gene, CDR1 is MNHEY and CDR2 is SVGAGI. RNA transcripts provided the source from which TCR beta CDR3 regions were amplified. First-round RT-PCR targeting the TCR CDR3 was performed with the HTBI primer set. One entry per CDR3 protein results from TCRdb running MiXCR on the multiplex PCR reads. The data show about 590,000 distinct CDR3 sequences, 12% to 15% seen once.

Sequencing was performed on blood. J is TRBJ2-2 and V is TRBV6-5, with 11 positions matching TRBD2. The sequence was collected from a woman aged 18-29 years with Graves' ophthalmopathy. The CDR3 spells CASSYSTSGTPGELFF. CDR3 DNA: TGTGCCAGCAGTTACTCGACTAGCGGGACTCCCGGGGAGCTGTTTTTT.